The clone carrying this TCR beta chain has just a few counts. Its antigen is currently unknown. Germline loops: CDR1 MNHEY, CDR2 SMNVEV (reference sequence). Trimming cost V 6 bases and J 6 bases, with 18 bases left between them. The CDR3 covers 15 residues. With 60 Vbeta and 13 Jbeta primers, the PCR was carried out. TCRdb keeps only in-frame clones here, not all; method: immunoSEQ multiplex PCR. Here the sample spans some 84,000 clones, about 60% being singletons. This sample was included in a study of cytomegalovirus exposure and HLA in healthy donors. Study conclusions and caveats: Excluded were some V segments that proved indistinguishable, including TRBV6-2 and TRBV6-3.

The V gene is TRBV27, the J gene TRBJ1-5; D is unresolved. Sequenced: PBMCs. The clonotype was recovered from a woman aged 35 to 49 in good health and CMV-seropositive. The CDR3 is CASSQRVGEGQPQHF. CDR3 nucleotides: TGTGCCAGCAGCCAAAGGGTCGGGGAAGGTCAGCCCCAGCATTTT.